This T cell receptor beta chain derives from a study of CD8 T cells in ankylosing spondylitis. Germline CDR1 and CDR2: SGHAT and FQNNGV. Trimming cost V 5 bases and J 1 base, with 14 bases left between them. The CDR3 runs to 15 residues. About this clonotype itself: Its specificity is unknown.

Study-wide findings and caveats: Fewer than ten highly homologous variants made up a TCR beta motif that seemed to typify ankylosing spondylitis blood. Earlier reports found some motif variants in synovial fluid and blood in reactive arthritis. Disease-linked clones reportedly showed significant enrichment in matched ankylosing spondylitis synovial fluid.

Libraries for TCR beta were made by quantitative 5'-RACE with molecular barcodes. MiXCR, applied by TCRdb to the 5' RACE reads, yields one record per CDR3 protein. The sample records fewer than 650,000 distinct CDR3 sequences, 9.5% to 15% being singletons. The sample taken for sequencing was blood, either unsorted or a sorted T cell fraction (not recorded which). This sequence joins TRBV11-2 and TRBJ2-5; maybe TRBD1 (5 bases). This receptor was obtained from a male donor with ankylosing spondylitis. The CDR3 nucleotides are TGTGCCAGCAGCCTACCCTCAGGGCCCCAAGAGACCCAGTACTTC. Residues: CASSLPSGPQETQYF.